One sample yielded the 14 T cell receptor beta chains listed below, sequenced in a study of CXCR3-negative and CXCR3-positive naive CD8 T cells. 5' RACE that incorporated UMI labels was used to prepare the TRB cDNA libraries. TCRdb re-called the 5' RACE reads; one entry per CDR3 protein, DNA not given. The clone table shows roughly 70,000 distinct CDR3 sequences, with the ten largest holding about 1.5%. The sample comprised naive CXCR3- CD8+ T cells from blood. The subset: CD45RO-CCR7+CD27+CD95- naive CD8+ T cells lacking CXCR3 (TNR3-). The origin of the receptors is a human donor in good health. Some clones in this sample may be carry-over from other donors' samples.

The chain links TRBV4-1 to TRBJ2-7; TCRdb's D call of TRBD1 is untestable without DNA. Germline V gene data show CDR1 as MGHRA and CDR2 as YSYEKL. The CDR3 length is 14 residues. Here the CDR3 reads CASSQDGASYEQYF.

The chain combines TRBV6-1 with TRBJ2-7; as DNA is missing, the TRBD2 call by TCRdb cannot be tested. CDR1 and CDR2 (germline): MNHNS, SASEGT. The CDR3 has 14 amino acids. CDR3 in amino acids: CASSEYAGGYEQYF.

This rearrangement joins TRBV30 to TRBJ2-7; TCRdb selects TRBD1, and the lack of DNA leaves this call unchecked. The CDR3 covers 17 residues. From germline, CDR1 is GTSNPN and CDR2 SVGIG (reference sequence). CDR3 sequence: CAWSFHPNLGQGYEQYF.

The CDR3 spells CSVEAGSVIPEAFF. V and J are TRBV29-1 and TRBJ1-1; the TCRdb D gene call, TRBD1, has no DNA to confirm it. From germline, CDR1 is SQVTM and CDR2 ANQGSEA. The CDR3 runs 14 residues.

V and J are TRBV9 and TRBJ2-6; TCRdb indicates TRBD2, and absent DNA this call remains unverified. Germline V lookup: CDR1 SGDLS, CDR2 YYNGEE. The CDR3 length is 14 residues. The CDR3 is CASSLGAGANVLTF.

The chain uses TRBV27 and TRBJ1-5; without DNA, the TCRdb call of TRBD1 cannot be checked. The CDR3 length is 14 residues. Germline-derived CDR1 and CDR2 are MNHEY and SMNVEV (reference sequence). CDR3 loop: CASSLQGAGQPQHF.

The chain is built from TRBV12-3 or TRBV12-4 and TRBJ2-6; with no DNA, the TCRdb D assignment of TRBD1 cannot be verified. CDR3 length: 13 amino acids. CDR3 protein: CASTPGWANVLTF.

The CDR3 here is CASSLLALGTTEAFF. The chain is built from TRBV5-1 and TRBJ1-1. Germline loops: CDR1 SGHRS, CDR2 YFSETQ. The CDR3 is 15 amino acids. Full variable domain (remainder filled in from reference TRBV5-1 and TRBJ1-1): KAGVTQTPRYLIKTRGQQVTLSCSPISGHRSVSWYQQTPGQGLQFLFEYFSETQRNKGNFPGRFSGRQFSNSRSEMNVSTLELGDSALYLCASSLLALGTTEAFFGQGTRLTVV.

This chain connects TRBV4-1 to TRBJ2-2; the D call from TCRdb, TRBD2, cannot be confirmed without DNA. This CDR3 has 17 residues. Per germline, CDR1 MGHRA and CDR2 YSYEKL. The CDR3 spells CASSQVARGYSAGELFF.

This rearrangement joins TRBV12-3 or TRBV12-4 to TRBJ1-1; without DNA, the TCRdb call of TRBD1 cannot be checked. The CDR3 loop spans 16 amino acids. This CDR3 is CASSLATHRGTETAFF.

The V call is TRBV10-1, the J call TRBJ2-1; TCRdb selects TRBD2, and the lack of DNA leaves this call unchecked. The V gene's germline CDR1 is WNHNN and CDR2 SYGVQD (reference sequence). The CDR3 is made up of 18 amino acids. This CDR3 is CASSEGSRRSASYNEQFF.

The chain carries TRBV6-2 or TRBV6-3 and TRBJ1-2. CDR1 is MNHEY and CDR2 is SVGEGT in the germline V gene. CDR3 size: 12 residues. The CDR3 is CATRRANYGYTF.

This sequence joins TRBV28 and TRBJ2-7. This CDR3 has 13 amino acids. In germline, CDR1 is MDHEN, CDR2 SYDVKM. The CDR3 loop is CASSLGWKGEQYF.

Here the CDR3 reads CSVTGRTEAFF. This chain joins TRBV29-1 and TRBJ1-1; TCRdb designates TRBD1, a call that cannot be tested without DNA. Germline CDR1 is SQVTM and CDR2 is ANQGSEA. CDR3 length: 11 residues. The variable domain in full, completed from reference TRBV29-1 and TRBJ1-1, reads SAVISQKPSRDICQRGTSLTIQCQVDSQVTMMFWYRQQPGQSLTLIATANQGSEATYESGFVIDKFPISRPNLTFSTLTVSNMSPEDSSIYLCSVTGRTEAFFGQGTRLTVV.